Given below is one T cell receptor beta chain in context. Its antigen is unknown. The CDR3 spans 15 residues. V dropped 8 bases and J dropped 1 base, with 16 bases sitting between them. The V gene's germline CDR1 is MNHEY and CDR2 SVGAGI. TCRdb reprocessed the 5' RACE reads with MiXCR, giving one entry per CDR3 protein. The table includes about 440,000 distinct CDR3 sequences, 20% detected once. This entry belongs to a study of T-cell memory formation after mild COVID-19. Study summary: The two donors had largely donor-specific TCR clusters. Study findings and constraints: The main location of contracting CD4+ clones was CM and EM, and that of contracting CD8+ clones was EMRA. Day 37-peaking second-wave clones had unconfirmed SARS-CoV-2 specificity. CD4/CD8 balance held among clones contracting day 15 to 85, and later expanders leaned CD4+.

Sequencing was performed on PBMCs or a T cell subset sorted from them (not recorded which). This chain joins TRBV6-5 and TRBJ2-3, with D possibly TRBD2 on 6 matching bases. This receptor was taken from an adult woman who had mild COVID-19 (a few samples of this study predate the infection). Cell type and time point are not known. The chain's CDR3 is CASSVTSGGTDTQYF. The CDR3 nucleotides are TGTGCCAGCTCAGTTACTTCGGGGGGCACAGATACGCAGTATTTT.